This T cell receptor beta chain derives from a study of Ad26.COV2.S vaccination and SARS-CoV-2 variants. Across the whole study: The study gave Ad26.COV2.S intramuscularly, once or twice 56 days apart.

Germline V gene data show CDR1 as SGHNT and CDR2 as YYREEE (reference sequence). V lost 2 bases, J lost 0 bases, and 6 bases stayed unmatched. The CDR3 consists of 16 residues. Described treatment: over 15 received Ad26.COV2.S at low or high dose, single or two shots; about 5 received placebo; per-sample allocation not given. Samples came from day 63 after the first vaccine or placebo injection. Libraries were prepared by immunoSEQ multiplex PCR; TCRdb keeps only in-frame clonotypes and omits some of them. The sample lists 290,000 or so clones; around 87% were seen once. The sequences come from peripheral blood, collected in a trial of Ad26.COV2.S vaccine versus placebo. The chain has TRBV5-4 and TRBJ1-1; 8 nucleotides line up with TRBD1. The receptor comes from a person between 18 and 60 years old who received the Ad26.COV2.S COVID-19 vaccine or a placebo. CDR3 coding DNA: TGTGCCAGCAGCTTCTCGCAGGGGGCGTTGAACACTGAAGCTTTCTTT. This gives the protein CASSFSQGALNTEAFF.